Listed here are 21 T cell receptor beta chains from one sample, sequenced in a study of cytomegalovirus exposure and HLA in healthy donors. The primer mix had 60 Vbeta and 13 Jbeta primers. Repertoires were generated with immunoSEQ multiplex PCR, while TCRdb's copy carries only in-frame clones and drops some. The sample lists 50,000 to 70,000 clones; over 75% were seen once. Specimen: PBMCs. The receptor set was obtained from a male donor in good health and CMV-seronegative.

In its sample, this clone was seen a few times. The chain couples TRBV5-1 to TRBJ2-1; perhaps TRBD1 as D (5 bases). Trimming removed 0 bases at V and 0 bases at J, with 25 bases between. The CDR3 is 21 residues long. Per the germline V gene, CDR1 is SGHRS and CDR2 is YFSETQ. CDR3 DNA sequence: TGCGCCAGCAGCTTGGTGGGGCTCTTAAAGGCAGGGAACCTCTCCTACAATGAGCAGTTCTTC. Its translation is CASSLVGLLKAGNLSYNEQFF. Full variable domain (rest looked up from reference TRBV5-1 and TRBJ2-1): KAGVTQTPRYLIKTRGQQVTLSCSPISGHRSVSWYQQTPGQGLQFLFEYFSETQRNKGNFPGRFSGRQFSNSRSEMNVSTLELGDSALYLCASSLVGLLKAGNLSYNEQFFGPGTRLTVL.

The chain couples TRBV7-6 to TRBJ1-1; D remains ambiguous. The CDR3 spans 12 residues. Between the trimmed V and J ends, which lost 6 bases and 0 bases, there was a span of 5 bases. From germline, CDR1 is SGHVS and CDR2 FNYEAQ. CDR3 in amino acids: CASRRMNTEAFF. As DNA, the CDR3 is TGTGCCAGCAGGAGGATGAACACTGAAGCTTTCTTT.

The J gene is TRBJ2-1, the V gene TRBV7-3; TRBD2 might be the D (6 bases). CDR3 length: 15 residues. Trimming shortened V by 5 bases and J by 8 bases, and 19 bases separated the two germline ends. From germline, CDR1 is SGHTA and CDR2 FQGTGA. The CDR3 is CASSERVLGRYEQFF. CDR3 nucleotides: TGTGCCAGCAGCGAGCGGGTTCTGGGACGGTATGAGCAGTTCTTC.

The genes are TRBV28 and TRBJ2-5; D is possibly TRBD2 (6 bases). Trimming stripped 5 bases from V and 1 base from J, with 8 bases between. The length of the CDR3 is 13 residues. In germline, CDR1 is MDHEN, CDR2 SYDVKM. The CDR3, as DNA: TGTGCCAGCAGTCGCGGGGTCCAAGAGACCCAGTACTTC. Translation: CASSRGVQETQYF.

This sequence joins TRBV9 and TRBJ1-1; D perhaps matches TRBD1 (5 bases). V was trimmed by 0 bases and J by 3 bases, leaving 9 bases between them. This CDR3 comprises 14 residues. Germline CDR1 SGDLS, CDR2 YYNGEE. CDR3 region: CASSVAGGYTEAFF. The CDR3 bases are TGTGCCAGCAGCGTAGCGGGGGGGTACACTGAAGCTTTCTTT.

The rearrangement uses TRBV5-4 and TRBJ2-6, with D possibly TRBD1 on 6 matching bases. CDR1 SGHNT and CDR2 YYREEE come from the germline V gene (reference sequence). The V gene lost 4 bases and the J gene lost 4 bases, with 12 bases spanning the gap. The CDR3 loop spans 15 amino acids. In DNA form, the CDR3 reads TGTGCCAGCAGCCTCGGGGACACCGGGGCCAACGTCCTGACTTTC. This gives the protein CASSLGDTGANVLTF.

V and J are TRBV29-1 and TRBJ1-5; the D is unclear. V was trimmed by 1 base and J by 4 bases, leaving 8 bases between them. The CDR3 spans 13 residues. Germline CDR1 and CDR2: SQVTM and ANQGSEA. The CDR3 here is CSVEVGGNQPQHF. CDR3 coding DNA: TGCAGCGTTGAAGTAGGAGGTAATCAGCCCCAGCATTTT.

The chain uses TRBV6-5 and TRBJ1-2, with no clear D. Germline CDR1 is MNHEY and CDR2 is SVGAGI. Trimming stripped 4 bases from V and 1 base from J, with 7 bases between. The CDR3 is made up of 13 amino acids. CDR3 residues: CASSLESNYGYTF. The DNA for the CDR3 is TGTGCCAGCAGTTTGGAGAGTAACTATGGCTACACCTTC.

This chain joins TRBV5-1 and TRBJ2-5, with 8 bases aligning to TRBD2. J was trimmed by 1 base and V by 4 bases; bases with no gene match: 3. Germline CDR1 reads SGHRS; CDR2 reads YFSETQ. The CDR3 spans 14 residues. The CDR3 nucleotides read TGCGCCAGCAGCGTTAGCGGGGTCCAAGAGACCCAGTACTTC. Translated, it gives CASSVSGVQETQYF.

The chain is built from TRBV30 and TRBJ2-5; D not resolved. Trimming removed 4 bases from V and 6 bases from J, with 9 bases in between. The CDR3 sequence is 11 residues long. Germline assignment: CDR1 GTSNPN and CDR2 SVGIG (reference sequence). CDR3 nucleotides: TGTGCCTGGAAAACGAGGCAGACCCAGTACTTC. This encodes CAWKTRQTQYF.

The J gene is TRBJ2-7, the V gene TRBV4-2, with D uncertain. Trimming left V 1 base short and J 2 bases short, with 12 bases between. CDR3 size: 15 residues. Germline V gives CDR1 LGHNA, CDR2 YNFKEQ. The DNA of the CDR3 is TGTGCCAGCAGCCAAGCCCTAGGCAGCCCCTACGAGCAGTACTTC. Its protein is CASSQALGSPYEQYF.

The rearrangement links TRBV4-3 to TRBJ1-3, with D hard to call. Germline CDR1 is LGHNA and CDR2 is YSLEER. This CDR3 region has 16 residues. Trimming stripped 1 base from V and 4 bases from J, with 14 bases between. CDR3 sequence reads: CASSQGTGVRGNTIYF. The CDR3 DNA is TGCGCCAGCAGCCAAGGGACCGGGGTGCGGGGAAACACCATATATTTT.

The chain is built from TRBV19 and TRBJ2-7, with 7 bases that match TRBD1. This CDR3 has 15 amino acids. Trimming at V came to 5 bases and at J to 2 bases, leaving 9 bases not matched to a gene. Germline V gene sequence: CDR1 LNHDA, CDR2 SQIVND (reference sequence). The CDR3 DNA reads TGTGCCAGTAGTCCCCTCAGGCAGGGGGCCTACGAGCAGTACTTC. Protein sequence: CASSPLRQGAYEQYF.

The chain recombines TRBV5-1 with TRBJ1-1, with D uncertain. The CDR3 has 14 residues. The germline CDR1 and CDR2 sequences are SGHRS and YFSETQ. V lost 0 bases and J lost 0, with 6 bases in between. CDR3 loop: CASSLAIMNTEAFF. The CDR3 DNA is TGCGCCAGCAGCTTGGCCATCATGAACACTGAAGCTTTCTTT.

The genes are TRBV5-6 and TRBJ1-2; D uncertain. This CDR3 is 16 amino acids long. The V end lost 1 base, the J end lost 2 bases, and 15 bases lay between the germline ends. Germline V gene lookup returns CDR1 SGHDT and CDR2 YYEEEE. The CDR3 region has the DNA TGTGCCAGCAGCTTGTCGTTGGCGGAGATAAACTATGGCTACACCTTC. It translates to CASSLSLAEINYGYTF.

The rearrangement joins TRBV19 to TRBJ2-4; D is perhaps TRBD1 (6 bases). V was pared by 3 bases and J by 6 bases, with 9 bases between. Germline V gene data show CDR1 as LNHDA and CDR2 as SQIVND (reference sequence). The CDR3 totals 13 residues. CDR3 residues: CASSMGALNIQYF. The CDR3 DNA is TGTGCCAGTAGTATGGGGGCTCTAAACATTCAGTACTTC. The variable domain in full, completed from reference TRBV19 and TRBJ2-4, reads DGGITQSPKYLFRKEGQNVTLSCEQNLNHDAMYWYRQDPGQGLRLIYYSQIVNDFQKGDIAEGYSVSREKKESFPLTVTSAQKNPTAFYLCASSMGALNIQYFGAGTRLSVL.

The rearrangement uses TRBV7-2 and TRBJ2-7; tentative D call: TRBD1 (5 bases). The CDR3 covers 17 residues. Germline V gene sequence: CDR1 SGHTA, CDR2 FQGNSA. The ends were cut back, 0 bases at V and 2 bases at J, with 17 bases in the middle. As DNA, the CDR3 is TGTGCCAGCAGCTTAGCGATTTCAGGACAAGCAACCTACGAGCAGTACTTC. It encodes CASSLAISGQATYEQYF.

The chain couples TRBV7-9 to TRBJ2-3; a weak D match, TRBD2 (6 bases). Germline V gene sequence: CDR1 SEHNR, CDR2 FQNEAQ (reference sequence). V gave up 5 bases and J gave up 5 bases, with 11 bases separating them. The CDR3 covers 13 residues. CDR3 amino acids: CASSGPEGDTQYF. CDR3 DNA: TGTGCCAGCAGCGGCCCGGAGGGAGATACGCAGTATTTT.

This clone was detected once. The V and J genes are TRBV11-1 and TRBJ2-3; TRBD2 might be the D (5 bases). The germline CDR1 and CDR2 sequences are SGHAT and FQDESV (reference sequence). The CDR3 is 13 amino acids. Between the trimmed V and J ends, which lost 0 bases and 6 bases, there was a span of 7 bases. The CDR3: CASSLAERDTQYF. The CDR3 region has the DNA TGTGCCAGCAGCTTAGCGGAGCGGGATACGCAGTATTTT. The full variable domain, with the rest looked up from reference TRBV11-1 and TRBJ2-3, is EAEVAQSPRYKITEKSQAVAFWCDPISGHATLYWYRQILGQGPELLVQFQDESVVDDSQLPKDRFSAERLKGVDSTLKIQPAELGDSAMYLCASSLAERDTQYFGPGTRLTVL.

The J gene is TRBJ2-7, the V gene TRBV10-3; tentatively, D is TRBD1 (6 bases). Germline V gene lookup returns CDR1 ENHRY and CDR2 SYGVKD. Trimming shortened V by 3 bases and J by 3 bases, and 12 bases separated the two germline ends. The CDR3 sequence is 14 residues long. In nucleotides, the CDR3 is TGTGCCATCAGTGAAGGACAGCCGGGCTACGAGCAGTACTTC. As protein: CAISEGQPGYEQYF.

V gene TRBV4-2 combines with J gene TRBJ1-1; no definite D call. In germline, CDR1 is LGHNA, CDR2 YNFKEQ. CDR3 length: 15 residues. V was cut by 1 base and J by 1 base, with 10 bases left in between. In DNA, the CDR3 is TGTGCCAGCAGCCAAGTCGGATCGGGGAACACTGAAGCTTTCTTT. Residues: CASSQVGSGNTEAFF.